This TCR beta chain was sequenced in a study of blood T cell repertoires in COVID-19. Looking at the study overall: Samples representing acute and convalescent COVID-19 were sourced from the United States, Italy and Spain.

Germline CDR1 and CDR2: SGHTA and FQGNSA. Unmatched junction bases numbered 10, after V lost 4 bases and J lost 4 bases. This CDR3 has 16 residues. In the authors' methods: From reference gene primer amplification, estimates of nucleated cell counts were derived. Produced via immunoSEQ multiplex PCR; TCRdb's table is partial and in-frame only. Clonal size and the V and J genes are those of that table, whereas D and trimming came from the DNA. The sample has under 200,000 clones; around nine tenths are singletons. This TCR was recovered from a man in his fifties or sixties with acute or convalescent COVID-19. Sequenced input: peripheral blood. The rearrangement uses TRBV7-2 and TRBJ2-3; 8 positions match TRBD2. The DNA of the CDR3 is TGTGCCAGCAGCTCAAACCCTCGGGGGGGCCCAGATACGCAGTATTTT. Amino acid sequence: CASSSNPRGGPDTQYF.